Sequencing of this T cell receptor (beta chain) was carried out in a study of blood T cells in healthy people across ages. Overall study findings and caveats: Comparison with aged donors showed that long-lived donors had more naive CD4+ cells and higher diversity.

Together with a sample-barcoded 5' primer, a J-beta primer mix was included in a second PCR lasting about 6 to 12 cycles. MiXCR, run by TCRdb on the 5' RACE reads, gives a single entry per CDR3 protein. In the table there are approximately 490,000 distinct CDR3 sequences, less than 25% of which are singletons. Turning to this clonotype: Its antigen is still unknown.

These data also formed part of another study, on T cells of mothers and their children.

Sequencing used blood. This TCR came from a boy younger than 18 in good health.

As DNA, the CDR3 is TGTGCCAGCAGCTCCCCGGATGAAGTGGGGACGCAGTATTTT. Translation gives CASSSPDEVGTQYF. V usage is TRBV7-9 and J usage is TRBJ2-3; D gene unclear. This CDR3 contains 14 residues. CDR1 and CDR2 (germline): SEHNR, FQNEAQ (reference sequence). The V and J ends lost 4 bases and 9 bases respectively, with 17 bases between them.